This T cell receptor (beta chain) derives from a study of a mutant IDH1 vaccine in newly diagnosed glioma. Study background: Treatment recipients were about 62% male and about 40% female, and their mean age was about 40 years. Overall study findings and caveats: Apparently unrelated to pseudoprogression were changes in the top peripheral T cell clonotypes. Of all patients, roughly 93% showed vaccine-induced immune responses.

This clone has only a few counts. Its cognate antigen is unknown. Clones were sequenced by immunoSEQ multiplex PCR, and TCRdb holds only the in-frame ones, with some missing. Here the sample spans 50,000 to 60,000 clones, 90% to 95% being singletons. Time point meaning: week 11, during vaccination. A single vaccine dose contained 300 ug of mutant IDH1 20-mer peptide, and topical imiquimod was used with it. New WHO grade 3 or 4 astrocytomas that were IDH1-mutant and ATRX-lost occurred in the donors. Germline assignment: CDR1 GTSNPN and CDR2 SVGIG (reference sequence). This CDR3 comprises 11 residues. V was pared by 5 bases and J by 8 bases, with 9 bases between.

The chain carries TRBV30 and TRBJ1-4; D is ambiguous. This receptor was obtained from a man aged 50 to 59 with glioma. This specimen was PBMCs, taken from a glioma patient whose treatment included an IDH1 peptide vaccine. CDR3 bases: TGTGCCTGGGAAAACGGGGAAAAACTGTTTTTT. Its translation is CAWENGEKLFF.